This T cell receptor beta chain was captured in a study of breast tumors, draining lymph nodes, adjacent tissues. General study results and limits: That most tumor T cells come from lymph nodes remained unproven. Most tumor T cells seemingly derive from lymph node, then expand in tumor. Tumor TCR diversity was below lymph nodes but above nontumor tissue. Compared with basal-like, luminal-like tumors shared significantly more repertoire with nontumor tissue.

V was trimmed by 3 bases and J by 12 bases, leaving 24 bases between them. The CDR3 has 15 amino acids. Germline-derived CDR1 and CDR2 are DFQATT and SNEGSKA (reference sequence). A word on this clonotype: Antigen: not known.

From the multiplex PCR reads, TCRdb called clonotypes with MiXCR, one entry per CDR3 protein. The table includes 66,000 or so distinct CDR3 sequences, less than 50% detected once. This receptor was obtained from a female donor with breast cancer. Some clones in this sample may be carry-over from other donors' samples. Sequencing used breast tumor tissue. The rearrangement joins TRBV20-1 to TRBJ2-1, with D possibly matching TRBD2 (6 bases). The CDR3 coding sequence is TGCAGTGCTAGCCTGCCGGGACTCCACACAGATACGCAGTTCTTC. Translating gives CSASLPGLHTDTQFF.